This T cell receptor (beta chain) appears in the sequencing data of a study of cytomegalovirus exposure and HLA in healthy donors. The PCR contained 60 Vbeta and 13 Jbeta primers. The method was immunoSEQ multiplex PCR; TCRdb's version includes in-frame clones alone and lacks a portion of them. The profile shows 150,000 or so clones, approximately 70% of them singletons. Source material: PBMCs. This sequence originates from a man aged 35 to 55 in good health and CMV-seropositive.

In nucleotides, the CDR3 is TGCGCCAGCAGCCAAGCTAGGGGGACGGGGCAGCCCCAGCATTTT. Translation gives CASSQARGTGQPQHF. The rearrangement joins TRBV4-1 to TRBJ1-5; D is perhaps TRBD1 (6 bases). The V gene lost 1 base and the J gene lost 7 bases, with 14 bases spanning the gap. This CDR3 is built from 15 residues. The germline V gene has CDR1 MGHRA and CDR2 YSYEKL.